A selection of T cell receptor beta chains follows, all from one sample in a study of human T cells and chemical hapten exposure. Each CDR3 protein gets one entry after TCRdb re-called the RACE reads with MiXCR. The sample shows around 380,000 distinct CDR3 sequences, more than 4.5% of them seen only once. Sequenced material: whole blood, taken in connection with sensitization to the hapten diphenylcyclopropenone (DPC). The receptors originated from a woman in her fifties or sixties with alopecia areata. Some clones in this sample may be carry-over from other donors' samples. CDR3s include the opening cysteine and the closing phenylalanine or tryptophan.

j_gene: TRBJ2-7; v_gene: TRBV5-1; len: 15; CDR3aa: CASSLWTGQSYEQYF
j_gene: TRBJ2-6; v_gene: TRBV5-6; len: 16; CDR3aa: CASSLAGSSGANVLTF
j_gene: TRBJ2-3; v_gene: TRBV29-1; len: 16; CDR3aa: CSVSIGTASYADTQYF
j_gene: TRBJ2-3; v_gene: TRBV5-1; len: 16; CDR3aa: CASSSFLAGGTDTQYF
j_gene: TRBJ2-7; v_gene: TRBV10-3; len: 15; CDR3aa: CAIRELAGAAYEQYF
j_gene: TRBJ1-1; v_gene: TRBV18; len: 15; CDR3aa: CASSPDDRVSTEAFF
j_gene: TRBJ2-3; v_gene: TRBV7-2; len: 15; CDR3aa: CASSPGVSEADTQYF
j_gene: TRBJ2-7; v_gene: TRBV20-1; len: 14; CDR3aa: CSASGAASVYEQYF
j_gene: TRBJ2-3; v_gene: TRBV7-9; len: 16; CDR3aa: CASSPTGSLSTDTQYF
j_gene: TRBJ2-3; v_gene: TRBV27; len: 13; CDR3aa: CASSQDSTDTQYF
j_gene: TRBJ1-4; v_gene: TRBV7-2; len: 13; CDR3aa: CASSYNVGGKLFF
j_gene: TRBJ2-2; v_gene: TRBV7-3; len: 18; CDR3aa: CASSLIGLAGVNTGELFF
j_gene: TRBJ2-3; v_gene: TRBV24-1; len: 17; CDR3aa: CATSDVAGQGGTDTQYF
j_gene: TRBJ1-1; v_gene: TRBV6-2/TRBV6-3; len: 15; CDR3aa: CASSWEDRGDTEAFF
j_gene: TRBJ2-7; v_gene: TRBV7-2; len: 14; CDR3aa: CASSFHDQSREQYF
j_gene: TRBJ2-1; v_gene: TRBV27; len: 15; CDR3aa: CASSLEWGPNNEQFF
j_gene: TRBJ1-1; v_gene: TRBV5-1; len: 15; CDR3aa: CASSSDRDLNTEAFF
j_gene: TRBJ1-1; v_gene: TRBV30; len: 14; CDR3aa: CAWQFGRGVPEAFF
j_gene: TRBJ2-6; v_gene: TRBV5-1; len: 14; CDR3aa: CASSPISGANVLTF
j_gene: TRBJ1-4; v_gene: TRBV12-3/TRBV12-4; len: 14; CDR3aa: CASSLLGTNEKLFF
j_gene: TRBJ2-2; v_gene: TRBV29-1; len: 11; CDR3aa: CSVGSAGELFF